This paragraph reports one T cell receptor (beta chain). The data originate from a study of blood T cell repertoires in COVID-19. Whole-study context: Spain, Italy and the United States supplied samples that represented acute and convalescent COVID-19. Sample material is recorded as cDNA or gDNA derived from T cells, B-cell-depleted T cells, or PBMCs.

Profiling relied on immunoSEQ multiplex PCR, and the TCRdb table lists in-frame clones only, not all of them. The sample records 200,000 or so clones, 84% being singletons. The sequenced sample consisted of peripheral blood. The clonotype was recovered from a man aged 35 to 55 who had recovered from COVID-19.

The CDR3 spells CASSFRTAAYEQYF. The CDR3 DNA reads as TGTGCCAGCAGTTTCCGGACAGCAGCCTACGAGCAGTACTTC. The chain links TRBV27 to TRBJ2-7, with D maybe TRBD1 (6 bases). Trimming shortened V by 3 bases and J by 2 bases, and 11 bases separated the two germline ends. This CDR3 has 14 residues. Germline values: CDR1 MNHEY, CDR2 SMNVEV (reference sequence).